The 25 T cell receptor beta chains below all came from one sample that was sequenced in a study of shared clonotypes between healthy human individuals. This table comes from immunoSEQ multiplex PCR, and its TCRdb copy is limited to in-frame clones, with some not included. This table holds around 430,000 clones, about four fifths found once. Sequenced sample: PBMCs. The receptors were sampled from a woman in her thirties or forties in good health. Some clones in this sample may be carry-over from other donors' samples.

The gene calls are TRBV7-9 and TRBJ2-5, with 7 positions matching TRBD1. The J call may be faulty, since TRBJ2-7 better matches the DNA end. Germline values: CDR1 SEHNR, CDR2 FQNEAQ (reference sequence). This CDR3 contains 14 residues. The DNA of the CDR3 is TGTGCCAGCAGCCCAGGGGGTCTCGTGGTCGAGCAGTACTTC. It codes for CASSPGGLVVEQYF.

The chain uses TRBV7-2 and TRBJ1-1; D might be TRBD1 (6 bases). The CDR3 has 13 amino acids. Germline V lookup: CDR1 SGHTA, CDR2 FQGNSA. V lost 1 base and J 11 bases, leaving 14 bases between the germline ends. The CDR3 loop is CASSLVGGQWAFF. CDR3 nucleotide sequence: TGTGCCAGCAGCTTAGTCGGGGGGCAGTGGGCTTTCTTT. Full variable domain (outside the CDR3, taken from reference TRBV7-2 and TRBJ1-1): GAGVSQSPSNKVTEKGKDVELRCDPISGHTALYWYRQSLGQGLEFLIYFQGNSAPDKSGLPSDRFSAERTGGSVSTLTIQRTQQEDSAVYLCASSLVGGQWAFFGQGTRLTVV.

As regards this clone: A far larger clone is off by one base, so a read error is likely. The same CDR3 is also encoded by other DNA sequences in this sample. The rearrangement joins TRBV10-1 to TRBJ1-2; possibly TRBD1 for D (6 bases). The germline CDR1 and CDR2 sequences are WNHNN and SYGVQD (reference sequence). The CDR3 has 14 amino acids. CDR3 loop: CASSEEQGDYGYTF. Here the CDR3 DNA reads TGCGCCAGCAGTGAGGAACAGGGAGACTACGGCTACACCTTC.

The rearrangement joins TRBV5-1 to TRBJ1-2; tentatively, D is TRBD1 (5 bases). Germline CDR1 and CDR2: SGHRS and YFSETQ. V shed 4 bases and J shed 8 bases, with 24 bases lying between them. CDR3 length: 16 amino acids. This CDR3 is CASSPGTAQVAEGYTF. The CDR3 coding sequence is TGCGCCAGCAGCCCGGGGACCGCTCAAGTGGCTGAGGGCTACACCTTC.

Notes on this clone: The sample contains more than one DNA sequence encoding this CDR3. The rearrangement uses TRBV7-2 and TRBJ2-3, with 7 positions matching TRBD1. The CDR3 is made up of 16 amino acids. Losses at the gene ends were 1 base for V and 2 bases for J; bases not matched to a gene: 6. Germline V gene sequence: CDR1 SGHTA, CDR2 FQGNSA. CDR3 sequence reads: CASSLGGRGFTDTQYF. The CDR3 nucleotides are TGTGCCAGCAGCTTAGGAGGCAGGGGGTTCACAGATACGCAGTATTTT.

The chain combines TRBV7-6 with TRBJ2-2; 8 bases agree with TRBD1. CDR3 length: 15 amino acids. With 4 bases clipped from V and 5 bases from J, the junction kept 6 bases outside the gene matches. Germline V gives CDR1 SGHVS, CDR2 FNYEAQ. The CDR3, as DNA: TGTGCCAGCAGCTCGCCCAGGGGGCGGACCGGGGAGCTGTTTTTT. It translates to CASSSPRGRTGELFF.

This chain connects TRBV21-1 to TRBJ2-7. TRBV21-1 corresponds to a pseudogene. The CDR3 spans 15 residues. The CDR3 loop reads CASSNFGESPLGQYF. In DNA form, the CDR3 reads TGTGCCAGCAGCAATTTTGGGGAATCCCCTTTAGGGCAGTACTTC.

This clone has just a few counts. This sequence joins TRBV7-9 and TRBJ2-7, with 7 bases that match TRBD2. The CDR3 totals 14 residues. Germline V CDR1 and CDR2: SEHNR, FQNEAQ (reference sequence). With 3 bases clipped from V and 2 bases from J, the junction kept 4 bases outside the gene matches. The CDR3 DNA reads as TGTGCCAGCAGCTTTAGGAGCGGGGCCTACGAGCAGTACTTC. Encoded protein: CASSFRSGAYEQYF.

The CDR3 region is CAGESEQYF. Written as DNA, the CDR3 is TGTGCCGGGGAGTCCGAGCAGTACTTC. The gene calls are TRBV30 and TRBJ2-7; tentative D call: TRBD2 (5 bases). The length of the CDR3 is 9 residues. V was trimmed by 8 bases and J by 6 bases, leaving 8 bases between them. Germline V gene lookup returns CDR1 GTSNPN and CDR2 SVGIG (reference sequence).

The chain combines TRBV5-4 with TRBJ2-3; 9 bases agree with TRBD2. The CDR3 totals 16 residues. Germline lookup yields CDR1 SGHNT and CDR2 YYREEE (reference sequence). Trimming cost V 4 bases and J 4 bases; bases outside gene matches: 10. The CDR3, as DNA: TGTGCCAGCAGCGACCGGGCGGGAGGGAGGCCAGATACGCAGTATTTT. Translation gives CASSDRAGGRPDTQYF.

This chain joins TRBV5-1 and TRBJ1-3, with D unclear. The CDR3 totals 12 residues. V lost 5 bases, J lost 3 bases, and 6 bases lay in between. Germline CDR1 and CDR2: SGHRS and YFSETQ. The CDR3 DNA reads TGCGCCAGCAGTGATTTTGGAAACACCATATATTTT. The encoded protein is CASSDFGNTIYF. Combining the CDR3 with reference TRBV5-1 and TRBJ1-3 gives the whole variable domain KAGVTQTPRYLIKTRGQQVTLSCSPISGHRSVSWYQQTPGQGLQFLFEYFSETQRNKGNFPGRFSGRQFSNSRSEMNVSTLELGDSALYLCASSDFGNTIYFGEGSWLTVV.

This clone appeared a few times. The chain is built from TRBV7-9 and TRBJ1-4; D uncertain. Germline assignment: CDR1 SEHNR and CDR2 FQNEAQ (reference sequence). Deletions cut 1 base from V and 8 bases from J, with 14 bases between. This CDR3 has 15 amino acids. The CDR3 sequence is CASSLGATSGEKLFF. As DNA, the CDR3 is TGTGCCAGCAGCTTAGGGGCGACCTCGGGGGAAAAACTGTTTTTT.

The CDR3 DNA reads TGTGCCTGGAGTGTTCCCCCCCAGGCGTTGGTGGGAGGCTACACCTTC. This codes for CAWSVPPQALVGGYTF. The rearrangement uses TRBV30 and TRBJ1-2; no clear D gene. Trimming stripped 0 bases from V and 8 bases from J, with 22 bases between. The CDR3 consists of 16 residues. CDR1 GTSNPN and CDR2 SVGIG come from the germline V gene (reference sequence).

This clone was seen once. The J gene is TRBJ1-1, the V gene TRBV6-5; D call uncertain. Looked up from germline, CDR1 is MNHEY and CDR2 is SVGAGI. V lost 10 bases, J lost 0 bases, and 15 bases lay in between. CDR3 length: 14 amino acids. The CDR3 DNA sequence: TGTGCCACCTCCCAAATGACGGTGAACACTGAAGCTTTCTTT. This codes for CATSQMTVNTEAFF.

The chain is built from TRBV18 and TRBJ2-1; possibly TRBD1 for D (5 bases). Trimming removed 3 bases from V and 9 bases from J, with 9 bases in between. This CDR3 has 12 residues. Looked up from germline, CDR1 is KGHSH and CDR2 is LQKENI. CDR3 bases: TGTGCCAGCTCACCGAGCAGGGCTGAGCAGTTCTTC. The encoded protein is CASSPSRAEQFF.

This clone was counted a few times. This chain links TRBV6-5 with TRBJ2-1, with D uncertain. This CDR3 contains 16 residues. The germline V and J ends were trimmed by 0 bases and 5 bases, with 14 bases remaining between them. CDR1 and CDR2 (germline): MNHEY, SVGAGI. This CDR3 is CASSYSTVYYNNEQFF. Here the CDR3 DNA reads TGTGCCAGCAGTTACTCGACGGTTTACTACAACAATGAGCAGTTCTTC.

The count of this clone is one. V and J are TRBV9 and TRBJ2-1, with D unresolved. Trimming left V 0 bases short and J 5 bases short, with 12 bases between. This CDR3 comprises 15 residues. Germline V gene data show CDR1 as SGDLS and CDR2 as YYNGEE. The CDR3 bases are TGTGCCAGCAGCGTAGCTGTCGCGGCACACAATGAGCAGTTCTTC. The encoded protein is CASSVAVAAHNEQFF.

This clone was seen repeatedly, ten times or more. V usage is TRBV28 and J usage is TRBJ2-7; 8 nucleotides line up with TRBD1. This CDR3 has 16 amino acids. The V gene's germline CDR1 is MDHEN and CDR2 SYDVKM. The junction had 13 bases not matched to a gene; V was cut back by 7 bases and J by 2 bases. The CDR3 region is CASTPQDRDFAYEQYF. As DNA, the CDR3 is TGTGCCAGCACCCCCCAGGACAGGGACTTCGCCTACGAGCAGTACTTC.

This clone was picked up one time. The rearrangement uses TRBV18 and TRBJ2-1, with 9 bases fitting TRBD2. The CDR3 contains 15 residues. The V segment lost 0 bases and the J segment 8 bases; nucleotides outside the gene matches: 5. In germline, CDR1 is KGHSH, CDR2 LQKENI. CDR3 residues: CASSPPSGRRDEQFF. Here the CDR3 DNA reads TGTGCCAGCTCACCACCGAGCGGGAGGCGGGATGAGCAGTTCTTC.

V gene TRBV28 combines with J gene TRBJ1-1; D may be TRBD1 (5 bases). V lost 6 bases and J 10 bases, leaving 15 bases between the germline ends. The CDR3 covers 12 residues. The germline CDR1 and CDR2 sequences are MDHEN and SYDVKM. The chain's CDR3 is CASSSAQGSAFF. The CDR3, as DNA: TGTGCCAGCAGCTCCGCCCAGGGCTCAGCTTTCTTT. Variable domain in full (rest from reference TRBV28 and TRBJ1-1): DVKVTQSSRYLVKRTGEKVFLECVQDMDHENMFWYRQDPGLGLRLIYFSYDVKMKEKGDIPEGYSVSREKKERFSLILESASTNQTSMYLCASSSAQGSAFFGQGTRLTVV.

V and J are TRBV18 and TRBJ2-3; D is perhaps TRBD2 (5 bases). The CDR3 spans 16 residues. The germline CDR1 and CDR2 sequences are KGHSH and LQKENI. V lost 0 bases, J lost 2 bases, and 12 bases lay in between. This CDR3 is CASSPPQRTATDTQYF. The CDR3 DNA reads TGTGCCAGCTCACCACCTCAGCGGACGGCCACAGATACGCAGTATTTT.

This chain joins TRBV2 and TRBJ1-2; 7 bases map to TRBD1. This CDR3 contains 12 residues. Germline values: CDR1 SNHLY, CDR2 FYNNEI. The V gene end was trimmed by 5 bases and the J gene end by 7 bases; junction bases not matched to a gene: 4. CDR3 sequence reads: CASSPQGSGYTF. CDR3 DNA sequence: TGTGCCAGCAGTCCACAGGGGTCTGGCTACACCTTC.

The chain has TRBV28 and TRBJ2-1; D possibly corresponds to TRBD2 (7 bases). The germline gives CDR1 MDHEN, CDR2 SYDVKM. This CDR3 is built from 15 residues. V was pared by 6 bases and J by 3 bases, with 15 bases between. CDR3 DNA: TGTGCCAGCAGACCTAGCGGAGGGGGCTACAATGAGCAGTTCTTC. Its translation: CASRPSGGGYNEQFF.

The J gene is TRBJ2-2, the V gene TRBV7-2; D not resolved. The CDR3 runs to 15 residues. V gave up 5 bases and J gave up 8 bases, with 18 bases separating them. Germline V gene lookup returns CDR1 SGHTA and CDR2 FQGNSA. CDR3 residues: CASSILSTGGGELFF. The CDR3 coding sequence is TGTGCCAGCAGCATCCTCTCCACTGGTGGGGGGGAGCTGTTTTTT.

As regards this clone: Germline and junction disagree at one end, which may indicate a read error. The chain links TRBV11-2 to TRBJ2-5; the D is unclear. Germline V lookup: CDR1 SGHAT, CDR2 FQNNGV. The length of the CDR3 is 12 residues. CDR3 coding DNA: TGTGCCAGCAGTTTAGGGAAGGAGACCCAGTACTTC. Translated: CASSLGKETQYF.